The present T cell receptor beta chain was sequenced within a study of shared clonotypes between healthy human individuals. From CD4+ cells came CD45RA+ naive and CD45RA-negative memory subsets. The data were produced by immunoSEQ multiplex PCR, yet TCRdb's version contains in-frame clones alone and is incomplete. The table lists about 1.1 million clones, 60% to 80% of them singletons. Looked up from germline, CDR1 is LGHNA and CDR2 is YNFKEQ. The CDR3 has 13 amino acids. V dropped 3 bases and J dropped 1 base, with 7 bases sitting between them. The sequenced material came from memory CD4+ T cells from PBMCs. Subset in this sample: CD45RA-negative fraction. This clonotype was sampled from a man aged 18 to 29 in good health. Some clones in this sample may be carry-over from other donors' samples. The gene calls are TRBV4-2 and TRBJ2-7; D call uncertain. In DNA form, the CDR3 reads TGTGCCAGCAGCCATCGGGCTTCCTACGAGCAGTACTTC. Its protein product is CASSHRASYEQYF.